This TCR beta chain is drawn from a study of identical twins. Points from the study as a whole: Invariant MAIT and iNKT cells could partly confound zero-insertion analyses. Twin pairs' shared out-of-frame alpha sequences were enriched in low generation probability.

The CDR3 covers 14 residues. The germline V gene has CDR1 SEHNR and CDR2 FQNEAQ (reference sequence). V lost 4 bases and J lost 6, with 13 bases in between. Each CDR3 protein gets one entry after TCRdb re-called the 5' RACE reads with MiXCR. The data show hundreds of thousands of distinct CDR3 sequences, over 8.5% seen once. About this clonotype itself: Its target is unknown.

This sample also appeared in a second study, on yellow fever vaccine responses in identical twins.

The specimen sequenced was PBMCs. The TCR sequence derives from a woman aged 18-30 years in good health. The chain uses TRBV7-9 and TRBJ2-1, with D unclear. The CDR3 region is CASSSGTPLNEQFF. The CDR3, as DNA: TGTGCCAGCAGCTCAGGCACTCCTCTCAATGAGCAGTTCTTC.